The present entry profiles one T cell receptor (beta chain) with its context. This clone was found a few times. The antigen it binds to is not known. The input lacks base qualities; no much larger clone sits a single base away. TCRbeta CDR3 regions were amplified from genomic DNA by means of the immunoSEQ Assay, a bias-controlled multiplex PCR. The paper's data handling went like this. Nucleated cell counts per sample were estimated from amplification of reference gene primers within the assay. To quantify the absolute abundance of each unique TCRbeta CDR3 rearrangement, sequence reads were collapsed and filtered. For each sample, productive Simpson clonality was calculated by taking the square root of Simpson's diversity index across productive rearrangements. TCRdb holds this immuneACCESS table with in-frame rearrangements only. Some clones are missing; in checked studies, unresolved V genes explain under half, and the rest has no known cause. V, J and clone size are taken as reported in that table, and D and trimming were inferred from the DNA itself. Recorded for this sample are fewer than 200,000 clones; less than 90% of them occurred a single time. The top ten clonotypes cover around 8% of the sample.

One collaborating source in Seattle enrolled patients during active infection and followed them longitudinally through the course of disease. Collaborating institutions collected whole blood in K2EDTA tubes following their own protocols. For TCRbeta analysis, collaborators shipped samples as frozen whole blood, isolated PBMCs, or DNA extracted from either of those sample types. This specimen comes from a study of blood T cell repertoires in COVID-19 (dated by TCRdb to the early 2020s). A note on the overall study: Samples from collaborators originated in the United States, Italy and Spain and spanned both the acute and convalescent phases of COVID-19. The sample metadata nearly always contained a de-identified subject ID, COVID-19 status, age in years and sex. The material from the prospective study consisted of cDNA or gDNA derived from T cells, B-cell-depleted T cells, or PBMCs. The dataset comprised deeply sampled blood TCRbeta repertoires from subjects exposed to, actively infected with, or recovered from COVID-19. Samples came from the ongoing ImmuneRACE study (first 160 participants) plus 1,254 subjects from 6 global collaborators. The repertoires were released in a freely available public database intended as a resource for research on the immune response to SARS-CoV-2. Where available, HLA class I and class II types were taken from metadata supplied by the sample provider and were not determined by assay-based typing.

The full study reports these points: The quantity of clinical and demographic metadata differed by source and by participant and was supplied without curation.

The sequencing input was peripheral blood. The source is a woman in her seventies with COVID-19, enrolled during active disease.

The CDR3 corresponds to CAISETGTSGNTIYF. The DNA sequence is given as TGTGCCATCAGTGAGACCGGGACATCTGGAAACACCATATATTTT. The chain links TRBV10-3 with TRBJ1-3, and the D gene may be TRBD1, 6 bases matching. The germline V gene encodes CDR1 ENHRY and CDR2 SYGVKD. The CDR3 sequence holds 15 residues, the cysteine and phenylalanine included. Only the CDR3 region is kept as DNA, spanning 45 bases read in frame from base 1. V is reduced by 2 bases and J by 1 base, leaving a spacing of 9 bases between them.